Below, one T cell receptor (beta chain) is given with its context. Its matching antigen is unknown. The junction and the germline gene differ at one end; a read error may be behind it. The data derive from a study of blood T cells in healthy people across ages. Study outcomes and limitations: No one knew whether donors had CMV, which possibly confounded expanded clonotype changes.

Every participating donor contributed roughly 11 milliliters of peripheral blood through a draw. The germline V gene has CDR1 SGHTA and CDR2 FQGNSA. There are 15 residues in the CDR3. A second PCR of about 6 to 11 cycles used a sample-barcoded 5' primer and a J-beta primer mix. One entry per CDR3 protein, called by TCRdb with MiXCR from the 5' RACE reads. The table shows around 1.7 million distinct CDR3 sequences, with roughly 28% occurring only once. The chain combines TRBV7-2 with TRBJ2-7, with 14 bases fitting TRBD2. The TCR comes from a woman between 25 and 40 years old in good health. What was sequenced was blood. The CDR3 protein is CAGSSGLAGDYEQYF. The CDR3 DNA reads as TGTGCCGGCAGCTCGGGACTAGCGGGGGATTACGAGCAGTACTTC.